This entry describes one TCR beta chain. This clonotype was observed a few times. It lacks a known antigen. One base away there is no much larger clone; base qualities are not given. The germline V gene yields MNHEY for CDR1 and SVGEGT for CDR2. Trimming removed 8 bases from V and 3 bases from J, leaving 12 bases between the germline ends. Its CDR3 holds 13 amino acids, cysteine through phenylalanine. Of all the DNA, just the CDR3 is kept, 39 bases in frame from base 1. The run used an Illumina NovaSeq 6000. cDNA libraries for TCRalpha and TCRbeta were prepared by 5'RACE using constant-segment primers, with sample barcodes and unique molecular identifiers added. RNA was extracted from every sample with Trizol reagent. Libraries were amplified in two PCR steps, with a second sample barcode and Illumina TruSeq adapters added in the second step. Sequencing of the libraries was done on an Illumina NovaSeq, producing 2 x 150 bp paired-end reads. On the study's bioinformatics: The reads were demultiplexed and collapsed into UMI-guided consensus sequences using migec v1.2.7. With mixcr v2.1.11, UMI consensuses were aligned to TRA and TRB V and J templates and assembled into clonotypes. A clonotype was counted as expanded or contracted only when both edgeR and NoisET called the clonotype significant, with the noise models trained on biological replicates. For edgeR calls, the thresholds were a false discovery rate-adjusted p below 0.01 and a log2 fold-change of 1. PCA with hierarchical clustering of max-normalized trajectories of the 1000 most abundant clonotypes was used as exploratory dynamics analysis. The CD4 or CD8 phenotype of responding clones was assigned using the separately sequenced CD4+ and CD8+ repertoires. TCRdb applied fastp at Q25 and MiXCR to the public reads, then kept only in-frame beta chains. Every entry covers one CDR3 protein and lists the most common genes and DNA from its rows. The V and J calls follow TCRdb's processing rather than the paper's. This sample comprises a few hundred thousand distinct CDR3 sequences, more than 20% of them detected only once. The top ten clones comprise about an eighth of the sample.

These data come from a study of T-cell memory formation after mild COVID-19 (dated by TCRdb to about 2021). For the wider study: TCR sequence clusters from the two donors were largely donor specific. In a couple of donors, T-cell clones that expanded and contracted after mild COVID-19 were tracked by sequencing TCRalpha and TCRbeta repertoires over time. The cohort comprised two young, previously healthy adult volunteers, one female and one male.

Ficoll-Paque density gradient centrifugation was used to isolate PBMCs. Summary of the overall study and its limitations: The study covered only a couple of mild cases, and larger cohorts including severe cases with pre-infection samples were considered necessary. Some responding clones were detected in pre-infection memory, suggesting pre-existing cross-reactive memory T cells joined the SARS-CoV-2 response. The second-wave clones that peaked on day 37 were not confirmed to be SARS-CoV-2 specific. Contracting CD4+ clones turned up mainly in the CM and EM memory subsets, whereas EMRA was where CD8+ clones were enriched. Clones contracting from day 15 to 85 had balanced CD4/CD8 phenotypes, while a second wave expanding from day 15 to 37 was biased towards CD4+.

The specimen sequenced was PBMCs or a T cell subset sorted from them (not recorded which). This receptor was obtained from an adult woman who had mild COVID-19 (a few samples of this study predate the infection). The sample titles of this study are shuffled in the database, so cell type and time point are left out; the donor was told from shared clones. In this chain, TRBV6-2 or TRBV6-3 is recombined with TRBJ2-3; a tentative D match to TRBD2 spans 6 bases. The CDR3 sequence is CASGLLLTDTQYF. The DNA sequence is as follows: TGTGCCAGCGGACTACTACTAACAGATACGCAGTATTTT.